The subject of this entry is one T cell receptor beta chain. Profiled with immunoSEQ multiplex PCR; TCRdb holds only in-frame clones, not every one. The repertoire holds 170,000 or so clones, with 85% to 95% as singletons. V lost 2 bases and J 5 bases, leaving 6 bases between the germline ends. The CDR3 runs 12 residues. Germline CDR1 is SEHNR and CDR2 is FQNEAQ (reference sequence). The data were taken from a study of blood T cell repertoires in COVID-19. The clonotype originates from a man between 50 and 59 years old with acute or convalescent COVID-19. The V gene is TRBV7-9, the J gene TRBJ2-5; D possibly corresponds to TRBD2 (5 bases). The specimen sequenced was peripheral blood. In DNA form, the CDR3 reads TGTGCCAGCAGCTTAAGAGGGGAGACCCAGTACTTC. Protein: CASSLRGETQYF.